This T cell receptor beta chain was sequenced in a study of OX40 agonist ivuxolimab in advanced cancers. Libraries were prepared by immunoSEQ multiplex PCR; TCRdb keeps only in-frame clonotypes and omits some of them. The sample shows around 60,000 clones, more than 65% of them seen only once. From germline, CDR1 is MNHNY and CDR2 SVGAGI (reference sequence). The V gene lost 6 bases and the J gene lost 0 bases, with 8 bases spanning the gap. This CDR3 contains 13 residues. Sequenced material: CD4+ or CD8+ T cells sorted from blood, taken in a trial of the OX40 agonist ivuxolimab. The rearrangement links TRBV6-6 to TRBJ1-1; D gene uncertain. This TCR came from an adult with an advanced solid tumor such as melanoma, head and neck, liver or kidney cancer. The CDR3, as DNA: TGTGCCAGCAGGATGGCAGTGAACACTGAAGCTTTCTTT. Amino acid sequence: CASRMAVNTEAFF.